This TCR beta chain was retrieved from a study of T cells in Graves' hyperthyroidism and ophthalmopathy. The CDR3 runs to 12 residues. Looked up from germline, CDR1 is DFQATT and CDR2 is SNEGSKA (reference sequence). Unmatched junction bases numbered 5, after V lost 5 bases and J lost 8 bases. RNA transcripts provided the source from which TCR beta CDR3 regions were amplified. HTBI primers drove first-round RT-PCR of the TCR CDR3. TCRdb independently ran MiXCR on the multiplex PCR reads; one entry per CDR3 protein. Of hundreds of thousands of distinct CDR3 sequences in the sample, approximately 40% were seen once.

This chain connects TRBV20-1 to TRBJ1-2; 10 bases map to TRBD1. This receptor was taken from a man younger than 30 with Graves' hyperthyroidism. The sample taken for sequencing was blood. CDR3 loop: CSADRGLLGYTF. CDR3 DNA sequence: TGCAGTGCTGACAGGGGGCTCTTGGGCTACACCTTC.